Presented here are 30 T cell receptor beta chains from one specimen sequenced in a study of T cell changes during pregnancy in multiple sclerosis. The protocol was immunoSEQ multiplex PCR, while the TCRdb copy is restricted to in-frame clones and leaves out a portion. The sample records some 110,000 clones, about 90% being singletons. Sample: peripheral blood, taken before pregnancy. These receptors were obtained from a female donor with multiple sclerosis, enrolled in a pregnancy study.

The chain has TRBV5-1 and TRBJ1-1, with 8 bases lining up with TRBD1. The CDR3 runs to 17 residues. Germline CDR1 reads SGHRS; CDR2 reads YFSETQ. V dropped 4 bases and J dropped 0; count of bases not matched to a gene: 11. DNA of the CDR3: TGCGCCAGCAGCACGACGGACAGGGAGACCCTGAACACTGAAGCTTTCTTT. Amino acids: CASSTTDRETLNTEAFF.

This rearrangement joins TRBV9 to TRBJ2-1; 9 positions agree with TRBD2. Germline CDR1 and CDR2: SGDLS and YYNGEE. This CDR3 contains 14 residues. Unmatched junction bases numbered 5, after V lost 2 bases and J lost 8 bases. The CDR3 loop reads CASSVAGGGDEQFF. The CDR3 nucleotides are TGTGCCAGCAGCGTGGCGGGAGGGGGAGATGAGCAGTTCTTC.

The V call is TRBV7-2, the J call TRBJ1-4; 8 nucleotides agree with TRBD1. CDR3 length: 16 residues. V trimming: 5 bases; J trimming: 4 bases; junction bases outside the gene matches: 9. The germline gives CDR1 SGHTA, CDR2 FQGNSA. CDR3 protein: CASSRTLQGVNEKLFF. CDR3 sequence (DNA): TGTGCCAGCAGCCGGACGCTACAGGGGGTTAATGAAAAACTGTTTTTT. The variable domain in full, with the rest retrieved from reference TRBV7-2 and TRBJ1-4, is GAGVSQSPSNKVTEKGKDVELRCDPISGHTALYWYRQSLGQGLEFLIYFQGNSAPDKSGLPSDRFSAERTGGSVSTLTIQRTQQEDSAVYLCASSRTLQGVNEKLFFGSGTQLSVL.

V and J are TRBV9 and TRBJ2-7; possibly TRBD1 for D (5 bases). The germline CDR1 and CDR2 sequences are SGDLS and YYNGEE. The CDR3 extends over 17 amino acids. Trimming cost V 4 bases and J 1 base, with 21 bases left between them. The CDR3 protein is CASSPLVGARASYEQYF. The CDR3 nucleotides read TGTGCCAGCAGCCCCCTTGTAGGGGCCAGAGCTTCCTACGAGCAGTACTTC.

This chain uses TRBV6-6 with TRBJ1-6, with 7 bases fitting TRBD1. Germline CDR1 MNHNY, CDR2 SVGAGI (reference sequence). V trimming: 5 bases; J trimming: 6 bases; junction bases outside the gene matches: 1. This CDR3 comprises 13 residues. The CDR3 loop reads CASSRDSNSPLHF. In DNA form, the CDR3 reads TGTGCCAGCAGTCGGGACAGTAATTCACCCCTCCACTTT.

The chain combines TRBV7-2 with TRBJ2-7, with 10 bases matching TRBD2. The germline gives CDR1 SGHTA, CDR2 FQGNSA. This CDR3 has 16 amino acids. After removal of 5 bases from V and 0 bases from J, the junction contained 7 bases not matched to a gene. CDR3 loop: CASSPSSGGGSYEQYF. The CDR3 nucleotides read TGTGCCAGCAGCCCCTCGAGCGGGGGGGGCTCCTACGAGCAGTACTTC.

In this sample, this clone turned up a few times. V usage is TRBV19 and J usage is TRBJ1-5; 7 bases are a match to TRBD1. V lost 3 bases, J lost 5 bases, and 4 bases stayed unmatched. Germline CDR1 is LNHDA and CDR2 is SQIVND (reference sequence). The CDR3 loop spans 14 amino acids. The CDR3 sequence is CASSMGQKYQPQHF. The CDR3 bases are TGTGCCAGTAGTATGGGACAGAAATATCAGCCCCAGCATTTT. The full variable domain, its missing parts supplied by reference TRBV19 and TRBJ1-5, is DGGITQSPKYLFRKEGQNVTLSCEQNLNHDAMYWYRQDPGQGLRLIYYSQIVNDFQKGDIAEGYSVSREKKESFPLTVTSAQKNPTAFYLCASSMGQKYQPQHFGDGTRLSIL.

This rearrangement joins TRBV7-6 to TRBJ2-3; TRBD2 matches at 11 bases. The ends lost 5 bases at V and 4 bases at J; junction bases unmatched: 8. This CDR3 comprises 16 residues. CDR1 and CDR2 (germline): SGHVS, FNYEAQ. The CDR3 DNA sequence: TGTGCCAGCAGCCAAATAGCGGGAGGGAGCGCAGATACGCAGTATTTT. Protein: CASSQIAGGSADTQYF.

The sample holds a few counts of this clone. The CDR3 DNA reads TGCGCCAGCAGCCAAGAGGGGTCTCTGGGAGCAGAGACCCAGTACTTC. Protein: CASSQEGSLGAETQYF. The chain carries TRBV4-1 and TRBJ2-5; D is possibly TRBD2 (5 bases). Germline assignment: CDR1 MGHRA and CDR2 YSYEKL. This CDR3 has 16 residues. Trimming left V 0 bases short and J 4 bases short, with 15 bases between.

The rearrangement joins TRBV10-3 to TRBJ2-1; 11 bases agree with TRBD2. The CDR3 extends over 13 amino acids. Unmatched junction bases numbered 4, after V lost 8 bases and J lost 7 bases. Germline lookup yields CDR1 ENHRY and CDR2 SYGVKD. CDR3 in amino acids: CAIQLAGENEQFF. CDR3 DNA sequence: TGTGCCATCCAACTAGCGGGAGAGAATGAGCAGTTCTTC.

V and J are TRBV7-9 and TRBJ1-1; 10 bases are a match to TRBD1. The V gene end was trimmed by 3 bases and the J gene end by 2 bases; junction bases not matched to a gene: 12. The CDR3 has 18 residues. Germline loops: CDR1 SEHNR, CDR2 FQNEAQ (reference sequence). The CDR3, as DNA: TGTGCCAGCAGCTTCTCCGGGACAGGGGCCCCGAGAAACACTGAAGCTTTCTTT. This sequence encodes CASSFSGTGAPRNTEAFF. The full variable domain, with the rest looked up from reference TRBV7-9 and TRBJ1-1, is DTGVSQNPRHKITKRGQNVTFRCDPISEHNRLYWYRQTLGQGPEFLTYFQNEAQLEKSRLLSDRFSAERPKGSFSTLEIQRTEQGDSAMYLCASSFSGTGAPRNTEAFFGQGTRLTVV.

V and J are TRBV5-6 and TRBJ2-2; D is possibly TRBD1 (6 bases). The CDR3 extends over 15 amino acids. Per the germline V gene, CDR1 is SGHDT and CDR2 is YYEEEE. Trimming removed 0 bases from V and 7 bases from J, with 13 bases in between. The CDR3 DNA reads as TGTGCCAGCAGCTTGGTGGCAGGGGTGGTCGGGGAGCTGTTTTTT. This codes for CASSLVAGVVGELFF.

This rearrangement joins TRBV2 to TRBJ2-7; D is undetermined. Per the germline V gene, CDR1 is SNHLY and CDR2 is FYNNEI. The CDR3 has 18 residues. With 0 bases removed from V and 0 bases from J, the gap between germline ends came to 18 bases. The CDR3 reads CASSEARTRVRSSYEQYF. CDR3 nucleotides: TGTGCCAGCAGTGAAGCCCGCACCCGGGTCAGAAGCTCCTACGAGCAGTACTTC.

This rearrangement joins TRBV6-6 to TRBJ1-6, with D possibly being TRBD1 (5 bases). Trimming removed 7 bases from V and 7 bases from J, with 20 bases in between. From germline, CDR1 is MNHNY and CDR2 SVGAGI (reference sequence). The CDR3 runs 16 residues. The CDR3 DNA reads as TGTGCCAGCAAGACGCCGGGGGTGGTGGAAAATTCACCCCTCCACTTT. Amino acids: CASKTPGVVENSPLHF.

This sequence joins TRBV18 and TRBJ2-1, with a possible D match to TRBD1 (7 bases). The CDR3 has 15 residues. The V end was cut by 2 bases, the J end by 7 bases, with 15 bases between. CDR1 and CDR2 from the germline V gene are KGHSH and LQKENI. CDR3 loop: CASSPGGGASNEQFF. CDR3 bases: TGTGCCAGCTCACCAGGAGGGGGCGCATCTAATGAGCAGTTCTTC.

The CDR3 spells CASSVSQGAYEQYF. The CDR3 bases are TGTGCCAGCAGCGTCTCGCAGGGGGCCTACGAGCAGTACTTC. The V and J genes are TRBV5-6 and TRBJ2-7; 7 bases line up with TRBD1. Germline lookup yields CDR1 SGHDT and CDR2 YYEEEE. The V gene end was trimmed by 4 bases and the J gene end by 2 bases; junction bases not matched to a gene: 6. The CDR3 is made up of 14 amino acids.

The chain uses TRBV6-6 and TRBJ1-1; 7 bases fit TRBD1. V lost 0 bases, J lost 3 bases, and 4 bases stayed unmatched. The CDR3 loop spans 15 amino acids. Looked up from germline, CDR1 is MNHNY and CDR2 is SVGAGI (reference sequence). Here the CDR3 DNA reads TGTGCCAGCAGTTACTCGGGCAGGGGGGACACTGAAGCTTTCTTT. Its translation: CASSYSGRGDTEAFF.

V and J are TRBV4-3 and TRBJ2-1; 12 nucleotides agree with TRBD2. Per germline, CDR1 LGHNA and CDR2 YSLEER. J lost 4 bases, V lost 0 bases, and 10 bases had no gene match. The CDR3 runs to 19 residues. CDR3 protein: CASSQDPHPSGGEYNEQFF. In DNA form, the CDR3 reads TGCGCCAGCAGCCAAGATCCCCACCCTAGCGGGGGGGAATACAATGAGCAGTTCTTC.

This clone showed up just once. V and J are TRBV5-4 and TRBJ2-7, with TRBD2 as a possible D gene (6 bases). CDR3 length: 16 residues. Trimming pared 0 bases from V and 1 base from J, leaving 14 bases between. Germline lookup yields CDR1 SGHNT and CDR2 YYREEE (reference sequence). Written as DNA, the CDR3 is TGTGCCAGCAGCTTGGCCACGGGAGTAGGGTCCTACGAGCAGTACTTC. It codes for CASSLATGVGSYEQYF.

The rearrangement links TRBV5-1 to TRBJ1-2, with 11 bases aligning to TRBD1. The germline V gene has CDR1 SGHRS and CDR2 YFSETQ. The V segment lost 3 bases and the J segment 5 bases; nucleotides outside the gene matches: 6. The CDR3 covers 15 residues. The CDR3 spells CASSSGQGAGYGYTF. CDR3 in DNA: TGCGCCAGCAGCTCCGGACAGGGGGCGGGTTATGGCTACACCTTC.

The CDR3 protein is CASSSIQGPTEAFF. CDR3 in DNA: TGTGCCAGCAGCTCGATACAGGGTCCCACTGAAGCTTTCTTT. The chain joins TRBV7-2 to TRBJ1-1, with D maybe TRBD1 (6 bases). Germline values: CDR1 SGHTA, CDR2 FQGNSA. Trimming took 4 bases from V and 4 from J, leaving 13 bases between them. The CDR3 is 14 amino acids.

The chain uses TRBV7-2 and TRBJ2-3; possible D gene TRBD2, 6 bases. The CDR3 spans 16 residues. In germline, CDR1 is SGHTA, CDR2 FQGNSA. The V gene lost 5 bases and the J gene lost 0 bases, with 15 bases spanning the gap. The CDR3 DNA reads TGTGCCAGCAGCCCTAGTAATAGCGGTAGCACAGATACGCAGTATTTT. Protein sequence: CASSPSNSGSTDTQYF.

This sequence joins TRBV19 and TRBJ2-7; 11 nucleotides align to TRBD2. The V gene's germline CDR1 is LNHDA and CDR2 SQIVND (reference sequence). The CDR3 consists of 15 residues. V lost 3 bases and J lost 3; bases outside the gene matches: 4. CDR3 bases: TGTGCCAGTAGTATGACTAGCGGGAATAACTACGAGCAGTACTTC. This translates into CASSMTSGNNYEQYF. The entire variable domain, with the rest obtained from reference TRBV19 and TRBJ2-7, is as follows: DGGITQSPKYLFRKEGQNVTLSCEQNLNHDAMYWYRQDPGQGLRLIYYSQIVNDFQKGDIAEGYSVSREKKESFPLTVTSAQKNPTAFYLCASSMTSGNNYEQYFGPGTRLTVT.

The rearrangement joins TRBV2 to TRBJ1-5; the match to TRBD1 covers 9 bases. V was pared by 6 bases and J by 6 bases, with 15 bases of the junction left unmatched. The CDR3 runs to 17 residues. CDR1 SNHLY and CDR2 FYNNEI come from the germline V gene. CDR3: CASSTRMGQGGTQPQHF. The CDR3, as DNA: TGTGCCAGCAGCACCCGGATGGGACAGGGAGGCACTCAGCCCCAGCATTTT.

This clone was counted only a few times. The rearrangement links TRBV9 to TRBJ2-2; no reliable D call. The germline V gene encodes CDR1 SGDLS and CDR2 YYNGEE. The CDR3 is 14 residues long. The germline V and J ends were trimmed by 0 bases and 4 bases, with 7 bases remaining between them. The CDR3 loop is CASSVVGSTGELFF. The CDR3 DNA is TGTGCCAGCAGCGTAGTCGGGTCCACCGGGGAGCTGTTTTTT.

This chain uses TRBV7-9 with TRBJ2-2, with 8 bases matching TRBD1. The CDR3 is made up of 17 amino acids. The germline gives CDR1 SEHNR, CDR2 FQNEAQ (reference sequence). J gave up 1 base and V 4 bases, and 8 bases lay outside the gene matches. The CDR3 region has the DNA TGTGCCAGCAGCTCCTCACGCGGACAGGGGAACACCGGGGAGCTGTTTTTT. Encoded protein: CASSSSRGQGNTGELFF.

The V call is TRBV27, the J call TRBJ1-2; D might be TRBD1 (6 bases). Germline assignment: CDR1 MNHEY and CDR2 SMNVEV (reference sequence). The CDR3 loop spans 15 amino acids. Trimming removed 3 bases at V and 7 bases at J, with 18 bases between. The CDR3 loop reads CASSFTGSPSSGYTF. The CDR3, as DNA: TGTGCCAGCAGTTTTACAGGGAGCCCCTCAAGTGGCTACACCTTC.

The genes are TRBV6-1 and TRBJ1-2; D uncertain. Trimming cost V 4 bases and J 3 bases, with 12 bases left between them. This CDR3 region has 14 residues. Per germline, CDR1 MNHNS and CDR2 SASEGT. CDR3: CASSAGLAYYGYTF. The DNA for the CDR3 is TGTGCCAGCAGTGCAGGCCTTGCTTACTATGGCTACACCTTC.

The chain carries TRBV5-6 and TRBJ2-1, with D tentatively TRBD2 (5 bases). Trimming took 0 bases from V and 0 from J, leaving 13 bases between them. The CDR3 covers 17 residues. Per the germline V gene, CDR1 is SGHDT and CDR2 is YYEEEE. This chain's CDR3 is CASSLATGDSSYNEQFF. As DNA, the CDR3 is TGTGCCAGCAGCTTGGCTACCGGGGATAGCTCCTACAATGAGCAGTTCTTC.

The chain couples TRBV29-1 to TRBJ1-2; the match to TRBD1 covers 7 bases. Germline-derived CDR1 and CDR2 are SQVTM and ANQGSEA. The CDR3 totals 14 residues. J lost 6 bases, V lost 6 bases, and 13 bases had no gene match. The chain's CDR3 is CSVSKTGKGDGYTF. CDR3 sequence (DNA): TGCAGCGTCAGTAAGACAGGGAAAGGCGATGGCTACACCTTC.